Shown below are 18 T cell receptor beta chains from a single sample sequenced in a study of cytomegalovirus exposure and HLA in healthy donors. Both 60 Vbeta primers and 13 Jbeta primers went into the PCR. The method was immunoSEQ multiplex PCR; TCRdb's version includes in-frame clones alone and lacks a portion of them. Counted here are around 130,000 clones, roughly 83% occurring once; the ten biggest clones make up 1.5% to 2.5%. The material sequenced was PBMCs. These receptors were collected from a young man in good health and CMV-seronegative.

This clone showed up just a few times. V usage is TRBV4-2 and J usage is TRBJ2-7, with no clear D. V was clipped by 2 bases and J by 3 bases, with 8 bases between them. This CDR3 is 13 amino acids long. Germline V CDR1 and CDR2: LGHNA, YNFKEQ. CDR3 loop: CASSQNNNYEQYF. The CDR3 DNA sequence: TGTGCCAGCAGCCAAAACAATAACTACGAGCAGTACTTC.

The rearrangement uses TRBV7-2 and TRBJ2-7; D may be TRBD1 (5 bases). The V and J ends lost 1 base and 7 bases respectively, with 11 bases between them. The CDR3 is made up of 13 amino acids. Germline V lookup: CDR1 SGHTA, CDR2 FQGNSA. CDR3: CASSLGQGREQYF. The DNA of the CDR3 is TGTGCCAGCAGCTTAGGTCAGGGTAGAGAGCAGTACTTC.

This chain joins TRBV4-1 and TRBJ2-5; a weak D match, TRBD1 (5 bases). This CDR3 comprises 19 residues. V lost 0 bases and J lost 3, with 23 bases in between. Germline-derived CDR1 and CDR2 are MGHRA and YSYEKL. CDR3 region: CASSQEGVLPNNIKETQYF. The CDR3 nucleotides read TGCGCCAGCAGCCAAGAAGGGGTGTTACCCAATAACATAAAAGAGACCCAGTACTTC.

The rearrangement links TRBV27 to TRBJ1-5, with D perhaps matching TRBD1 (6 bases). CDR1 is MNHEY and CDR2 is SMNVEV in the germline V gene (reference sequence). V was trimmed by 2 bases and J by 6 bases, leaving 14 bases between them. The CDR3 runs to 15 residues. In DNA form, the CDR3 reads TGTGCCAGCAGTTTAAGACCAGGGGCGGGTCAGCCCCAGCATTTT. Translating it yields CASSLRPGAGQPQHF.

The rearrangement links TRBV14 to TRBJ1-2; D might be TRBD1 (5 bases). V shed 4 bases and J shed 4 bases, with 16 bases lying between them. The CDR3 extends over 15 amino acids. Per the germline V gene, CDR1 is SGHDN and CDR2 is FVKESK. The CDR3 DNA follows: TGTGCCAGCAGCCTTACAGGCTATGGGATCTATGGCTACACCTTC. This codes for CASSLTGYGIYGYTF.

V is TRBV27 and J is TRBJ2-3; D call uncertain. V lost 7 bases, J lost 2 bases, and 4 bases lay in between. In germline, CDR1 is MNHEY, CDR2 SMNVEV (reference sequence). This CDR3 is 11 amino acids long. The CDR3 DNA reads TGTGCCAGCAAATACACAGATACGCAGTATTTT. It is translated as CASKYTDTQYF.

This clone came up a few times. The rearrangement uses TRBV4-3 and TRBJ2-1, with 7 bases matching TRBD2. The CDR3 is 18 residues long. V lost 0 bases, J lost 6 bases, and 14 bases stayed unmatched. Germline CDR1 LGHNA, CDR2 YSLEER. The CDR3 coding sequence is TGCGCCAGCAGCCAAGATTTTTTCTCGGCGGGAGCCTTCAATGAGCAGTTCTTC. This sequence encodes CASSQDFFSAGAFNEQFF.

The V gene is TRBV30, the J gene TRBJ1-4; no firm D call. Germline assignment: CDR1 GTSNPN and CDR2 SVGIG (reference sequence). The V gene lost 0 bases and the J gene lost 12 bases, with 17 bases spanning the gap. The CDR3 has 14 residues. The CDR3 bases are TGTGCCTGGAGTGTACCCGTAGACCAGGTAGAACTGTTTTTT. Translated: CAWSVPVDQVELFF.

V usage is TRBV5-6 and J usage is TRBJ2-3, with TRBD2 identical over 7 bases. The CDR3 spans 15 residues. After removal of 4 bases from V and 2 bases from J, the junction contained 7 bases not matched to a gene. Germline assignment: CDR1 SGHDT and CDR2 YYEEEE. The CDR3 nucleotides read TGTGCCAGCAGCGGGGGGGTGACTTCCACAGATACGCAGTATTTT. Translated, it gives CASSGGVTSTDTQYF.

This chain joins TRBV25-1 and TRBJ1-2; D may be TRBD1 (6 bases). Germline V gene lookup returns CDR1 MGHDK and CDR2 SYGVNS. This CDR3 comprises 16 residues. The V end lost 8 bases, the J end lost 4 bases, and 23 bases lay between the germline ends. The CDR3 protein is CASSKGGTPEPYGYTF. In nucleotides, the CDR3 is TGTGCCAGCTCCAAGGGGGGGACTCCTGAACCCTATGGCTACACCTTC.

The chain uses TRBV4-1 and TRBJ2-5; TRBD1 agrees at 9 bases. TRBJ2-7 explains the end of the DNA better; the J call may be wrong. Germline V CDR1 and CDR2: MGHRA, YSYEKL. The CDR3 totals 14 residues. CDR3 in amino acids: CASRQDRGPYEQYF. For the CDR3, the DNA is TGCGCCAGCAGACAGGACAGGGGTCCCTACGAGCAGTACTTC.

The gene calls are TRBV5-8 and TRBJ2-1, with 14 bases identical to TRBD2. Trimming removed 4 bases from V and 5 bases from J; junction bases left unmatched: 5. Germline V gene data show CDR1 as SGHTS and CDR2 as YDEGEE. The CDR3 spans 16 residues. DNA of the CDR3: TGTGCCAGCAGCCCGCGGACTAGCGGGAGGAACAATGAGCAGTTCTTC. This translates into CASSPRTSGRNNEQFF.

V and J are TRBV11-2 and TRBJ2-2, with TRBD1 matching over 9 bases. The CDR3 consists of 16 residues. Per the germline V gene, CDR1 is SGHAT and CDR2 is FQNNGV. Trimming removed 3 bases from V and 4 bases from J; junction bases left unmatched: 6. The DNA for the CDR3 is TGTGCCAGCAGCTTGGGGGGGGGACAGGGCACCGGGGAGCTGTTTTTT. Residues: CASSLGGGQGTGELFF.

The chain joins TRBV13 to TRBJ1-2; TRBD1 matches at 9 bases. Per germline, CDR1 PRHDT and CDR2 FYEKMQ (reference sequence). This CDR3 has 20 residues. The trim removed 2 bases at V and 4 bases at J, leaving 20 bases unmatched. The CDR3 DNA follows: TGTGCCAGCAGCTTATTTGGTAAGGTGTGGGGACAGGGATCCGGCTATGGCTACACCTTC. Translation gives CASSLFGKVWGQGSGYGYTF.

The rearrangement joins TRBV18 to TRBJ2-1; 7 bases are a match to TRBD2. There are 15 residues in the CDR3. Germline loops: CDR1 KGHSH, CDR2 LQKENI. V was pared by 2 bases and J by 7 bases, with 8 bases of the junction left unmatched. DNA of the CDR3: TGTGCCAGCTCACCATGGGGCGGGAGTTCGAATGAGCAGTTCTTC. It encodes CASSPWGGSSNEQFF.

The chain combines TRBV6-4 with TRBJ2-7, with 8 bases identical to TRBD1. The germline CDR1 and CDR2 sequences are MRHNA and SNTAGT. V gave up 0 bases and J gave up 3 bases; unmatched junction bases: 10. CDR3 length: 17 amino acids. CDR3 DNA: TGTGCCAGCAGTGACTCGAGGGGTACAGGGGGAAACTACGAGCAGTACGTC. It is translated as CASSDSRGTGGNYEQYV.

The V call is TRBV4-2, the J call TRBJ2-5; D is perhaps TRBD1 (6 bases). This CDR3 contains 15 residues. Germline V gene lookup returns CDR1 LGHNA and CDR2 YNFKEQ. V lost 4 bases and J 5 bases, leaving 17 bases between the germline ends. The CDR3 DNA reads TGTGCCAGCAGCCGGGCAGGGGAGACGCTCGAGACCCAGTACTTC. It codes for CASSRAGETLETQYF.

V gene TRBV4-1 combines with J gene TRBJ2-2, with 8 nucleotides matching TRBD2. The trim removed 8 bases at V and 4 bases at J, leaving 12 bases unmatched. The CDR3 covers 16 residues. Germline V gene data show CDR1 as MGHRA and CDR2 as YSYEKL. The CDR3 DNA is TGCGCCAGCTCCTACGGGAGGGCTTCTGGCACCGGGGAGCTGTTTTTT. Protein: CASSYGRASGTGELFF.